Below, 13 T cell receptor beta chains from the same sample are listed, as sequenced in a study of shared T cell receptors in the human thymus (dated by TCRdb to the early 2020s). Library method: the immunoSEQ multiplex PCR assay. TCRdb's version of the immuneACCESS table is confined to in-frame rearrangements and falls short of the full clone set. An unresolved V gene accounts for under half of the shortfall where checked; the remainder is of unknown origin. Within this sample are hundreds of thousands of clones, with around 78% of them counted one time only. The top ten clones comprise about 0.014% of the sample. The sample was also linked to a second study, of human thymus T cells.

The sequencing sample was made of thymocytes. The receptors here all came from a boy under two years old with a congenital heart defect. Donor details come from another sample of the same person, matched by shared clones.

The V call is TRBV5-1, the J call TRBJ2-1, with D possibly TRBD2 on 5 matching bases. The V gene's germline CDR1 is SGHRS and CDR2 YFSETQ. This CDR3 spans 15 amino acids. V was shortened by 4 bases and J by 0 bases, with 11 bases between the two germline ends. The CDR3 sequence: CASSLSANSYNEQFF. For the CDR3, the DNA is TGCGCCAGCAGCCTTAGCGCAAACTCCTACAATGAGCAGTTCTTC. Full variable domain (rest looked up from reference TRBV5-1 and TRBJ2-1): KAGVTQTPRYLIKTRGQQVTLSCSPISGHRSVSWYQQTPGQGLQFLFEYFSETQRNKGNFPGRFSGRQFSNSRSEMNVSTLELGDSALYLCASSLSANSYNEQFFGPGTRLTVL.

This chain uses TRBV5-5 with TRBJ2-7; 7 bases are a match to TRBD2. Germline CDR1 and CDR2: SGHKS and YYEKEE (reference sequence). CDR3 size: 14 residues. V dropped 4 bases and J dropped 5; count of bases not matched to a gene: 9. This chain's CDR3 is CASSVGGFVHEQYF. CDR3 DNA sequence: TGTGCCAGCAGCGTCGGGGGGTTCGTTCACGAGCAGTACTTC. The entire variable domain, with the rest obtained from reference TRBV5-5 and TRBJ2-7, is as follows: DAGVTQSPTHLIKTRGQQVTLRCSPISGHKSVSWYQQVLGQGPQFIFQYYEKEERGRGNFPDRFSARQFPNYSSELNVNALLLGDSALYLCASSVGGFVHEQYFGPGTRLTVT.

This chain joins TRBV4-2 and TRBJ2-3, with TRBD1 identical over 11 bases. The CDR3 is made up of 16 amino acids. With V trimmed by 6 bases and J by 4 bases, 9 bases remained unmatched. The germline gives CDR1 LGHNA, CDR2 YNFKEQ. CDR3 protein: CASRPGQGAVADTQYF. The CDR3 DNA reads as TGTGCCAGCAGACCCGGACAGGGGGCGGTAGCAGATACGCAGTATTTT.

J is TRBJ2-7 and V is TRBV28, with D possibly matching TRBD1 (6 bases). Germline CDR1 MDHEN, CDR2 SYDVKM. CDR3 size: 13 residues. V gave up 3 bases and J gave up 5 bases, with 11 bases separating them. CDR3 sequence reads: CASSFPQGDEQYF. Written as DNA, the CDR3 is TGTGCCAGCAGTTTTCCACAGGGAGACGAGCAGTACTTC.

This clone was seen only a few times. The gene calls are TRBV29-1 and TRBJ1-3; 7 positions match TRBD1. The CDR3 is made up of 15 amino acids. Per the germline V gene, CDR1 is SQVTM and CDR2 is ANQGSEA. Unmatched junction bases numbered 7, after V lost 5 bases and J lost 0 bases. In DNA form, the CDR3 reads TGCAGCGTTCGGGGACAGCGAAACTCTGGAAACACCATATATTTT. Protein: CSVRGQRNSGNTIYF.

The chain is built from TRBV11-2 and TRBJ1-5, with 8 bases identical to TRBD1. The CDR3 extends over 15 amino acids. V lost 5 bases, J lost 0 bases, and 3 bases stayed unmatched. Looked up from germline, CDR1 is SGHAT and CDR2 is FQNNGV. The CDR3 here is CASSLDRGSNQPQHF. For the CDR3, the DNA is TGTGCCAGCAGCCTCGACAGGGGTAGCAATCAGCCCCAGCATTTT.

The V call is TRBV5-3, the J call TRBJ2-5; possible D gene TRBD2, 5 bases. TRBV5-3 falls under the ORF class, with uncertain function. V was trimmed by 4 bases and J by 5 bases, leaving 6 bases between them. The CDR3 runs 11 residues. In nucleotides, the CDR3 is TGTGCCAGAAGCGAGGGCGAGACCCAGTACTTC. This translates into CARSEGETQYF.

This clone has only one observation. This chain connects TRBV1 to TRBJ2-7; the table gives TRBD2 as D, unverified against the DNA. TRBV1 is marked as a pseudogene. The CDR3 consists of 15 residues. The chain's CDR3 is CTSSQEGGFSYEQYF. Written as DNA, the CDR3 is TGCACCAGCAGCCAAGAGGGGGGGTTTTCCTACGAGCAGTACTTC.

V is TRBV27 and J is TRBJ2-7, with TRBD1 matching over 11 bases. CDR3 length: 14 amino acids. The trim removed 5 bases at V and 5 bases at J, leaving 5 bases unmatched. The germline gives CDR1 MNHEY, CDR2 SMNVEV (reference sequence). The CDR3 sequence: CASSLRDRGNEQYF. In DNA form, the CDR3 reads TGTGCCAGCAGTCTCCGGGACAGGGGGAACGAGCAGTACTTC.

This clone was observed a handful of times. The V and J genes are TRBV15 and TRBJ2-7; 9 bases line up with TRBD1. This CDR3 spans 14 amino acids. CDR1 and CDR2 from the germline V gene are LNHNV and YYDKDF (reference sequence). The ends lost 0 bases at V and 12 bases at J; junction bases unmatched: 9. CDR3 protein: CATSRDRDREGRYF. The CDR3 DNA reads as TGTGCCACCAGCAGAGATAGGGACAGGGAAGGACGGTACTTC.

The chain employs TRBV28 and TRBJ2-7; 13 nucleotides align to TRBD2. The length of the CDR3 is 16 residues. Germline values: CDR1 MDHEN, CDR2 SYDVKM. With V trimmed by 7 bases and J by 1 base, 7 bases remained unmatched. CDR3 nucleotides: TGTGCCAGCACCAGGGGGGGACTAGCGGGATCCTACGAGCAGTACTTC. Translated, it gives CASTRGGLAGSYEQYF.

The chain is built from TRBV15 and TRBJ2-7; TRBD2 aligns across 7 bases. CDR1 is LNHNV and CDR2 is YYDKDF in the germline V gene (reference sequence). The V and J ends lost 1 base and 4 bases, in that order; junction bases with no gene match: 25. This CDR3 is 21 amino acids long. CDR3 amino acids: CATSRVTGLGILTIIQYEQYF. In DNA form, the CDR3 reads TGTGCCACCAGCAGAGTCACAGGACTAGGCATCCTCACAATCATCCAATACGAGCAGTACTTC.

This chain uses TRBV14 with TRBJ2-7; 8 bases match TRBD1. Germline V lookup: CDR1 SGHDN, CDR2 FVKESK. The CDR3 spans 15 residues. Trimming took 2 bases from V and 4 from J; bases not matched to a gene: 7. DNA of the CDR3: TGTGCCAGCAGCCAAAGGGACAGGTTACAGTACGAGCAGTACTTC. This translates into CASSQRDRLQYEQYF.